Shown below are 23 T cell receptor beta chains from a single sample sequenced in a study of blood T cell repertoires in COVID-19. Some clones are missing from TCRdb's copy, which holds only in-frame ones; the method was immunoSEQ multiplex PCR. This sample yields a few hundred thousand clones, of which around 87% are seen a single time; roughly 16% belongs to the top ten. The sequenced sample was PBMCs or T cells enriched from blood (not recorded which). The origin of the receptors is a man under 40 who had been exposed to COVID-19.

V usage is TRBV27 and J usage is TRBJ1-6; D might be TRBD1 (5 bases). Germline assignment: CDR1 MNHEY and CDR2 SMNVEV (reference sequence). The V end was cut by 0 bases, the J end by 9 bases, with 12 bases between. The CDR3 length is 15 residues. The CDR3 DNA reads as TGTGCCAGCAGTTTATCGGGCAGGGAGGGTTCACCCCTCCACTTT. Residues: CASSLSGREGSPLHF.

V and J are TRBV4-2 and TRBJ2-3, with a possible D match to TRBD2 (7 bases). The CDR3 is 15 amino acids. Germline CDR1 and CDR2: LGHNA and YNFKEQ. Trimming shortened V by 1 base and J by 2 bases, and 10 bases separated the two germline ends. CDR3: CASSQAGGTTDTQYF. The CDR3 DNA reads TGTGCCAGCAGCCAAGCGGGGGGCACCACAGATACGCAGTATTTT.

The chain is built from TRBV10-3 and TRBJ2-6, with TRBD2 as a possible D gene (6 bases). CDR3 length equals 23 residues. V was cut by 0 bases and J by 0 bases, with 27 bases left in between. The germline V gene has CDR1 ENHRY and CDR2 SYGVKD. CDR3 sequence: CAISESAGTQWAYQCSGANVLTF. The DNA of the CDR3 is TGTGCCATCAGTGAGTCGGCCGGGACTCAGTGGGCGTACCAGTGCTCTGGGGCCAACGTCCTGACTTTC.

The gene calls are TRBV30 and TRBJ2-3; D is perhaps TRBD1 (5 bases). V was shortened by 0 bases and J by 5 bases, with 9 bases between the two germline ends. The CDR3 spans 13 residues. Germline CDR1 GTSNPN, CDR2 SVGIG (reference sequence). The CDR3 DNA sequence: TGTGCCTGGAGTGTAGGGGTGCAAGATACGCAGTATTTT. Translated, it gives CAWSVGVQDTQYF.

The chain recombines TRBV4-1 with TRBJ1-6; possible D gene TRBD1, 5 bases. The CDR3 length is 15 residues. V lost 5 bases and J lost 6, with 14 bases in between. Germline values: CDR1 MGHRA, CDR2 YSYEKL. CDR3 coding DNA: TGCGCCAGCAGCGTGGAGGGACGGATTAATTCACCCCTCCACTTT. Protein: CASSVEGRINSPLHF.

The genes are TRBV7-2 and TRBJ2-5; 15 nucleotides match TRBD2. Germline V gene sequence: CDR1 SGHTA, CDR2 FQGNSA. This CDR3 contains 19 residues. With 1 base clipped from V and 5 bases from J, the junction kept 11 bases outside the gene matches. For the CDR3, the DNA is TGTGCCAGCAGCTTAGTGGTCCGCTACGGACTAGCGGGGGGGGAGACCCAGTACTTC. Residues: CASSLVVRYGLAGGETQYF.

The rearrangement joins TRBV3-1 (or the pseudogene TRBV3-2) to TRBJ1-6; 9 bases match TRBD1. The V and J ends lost 3 bases and 7 bases, in that order; junction bases with no gene match: 4. Germline V gene sequence: CDR1 LGHDT, CDR2 YNNKEL (reference sequence). The CDR3 sequence is 15 residues long. DNA for the CDR3: TGTGCCAGCAGCCACGGGACAGGGTCCAATTCACCCCTCCACTTT. Translation gives CASSHGTGSNSPLHF.

The chain carries TRBV13 and TRBJ1-3; D is possibly TRBD1 (6 bases). Trimming shortened V by 5 bases and J by 5 bases, and 13 bases separated the two germline ends. Germline assignment: CDR1 PRHDT and CDR2 FYEKMQ (reference sequence). The CDR3 runs 14 residues. The CDR3 bases are TGTGCCAGCAGCCCGGGAACAGGGCGAAACACCATATATTTT. This encodes CASSPGTGRNTIYF.

The DNA for the CDR3 is TGTGCCAGCAGCGACCTACAGGGTTACGGCTACACCTTC. This gives the protein CASSDLQGYGYTF. This sequence joins TRBV4-2 and TRBJ1-2, with D perhaps matching TRBD1 (6 bases). Per the germline V gene, CDR1 is LGHNA and CDR2 is YNFKEQ. The length of the CDR3 is 13 residues. V lost 5 bases, J lost 8 bases, and 15 bases lay in between.

The gene calls are TRBV29-1 and TRBJ2-3; D not certain. Germline V gene lookup returns CDR1 SQVTM and CDR2 ANQGSEA. The CDR3 is 11 residues long. V lost 0 bases and J lost 7, with 5 bases in between. The CDR3 sequence: CSVEDRYTQYF. The CDR3 region has the DNA TGCAGCGTTGAAGACCGGTATACGCAGTATTTT.

V usage is TRBV4-1 and J usage is TRBJ2-7; D may be TRBD1 (6 bases). The CDR3 consists of 15 residues. V lost 3 bases to trimming and J lost 5 bases, with 17 bases between them. Per germline, CDR1 MGHRA and CDR2 YSYEKL. Here the CDR3 reads CASSHPVSGVHEQYF. CDR3 in DNA: TGCGCCAGCAGCCATCCGGTTTCAGGGGTCCACGAGCAGTACTTC.

This chain connects TRBV5-6 to TRBJ1-2; D remains ambiguous. The CDR3 is made up of 16 amino acids. V lost 0 bases and J lost 4, with 16 bases in between. Germline-derived CDR1 and CDR2 are SGHDT and YYEEEE. The CDR3 loop is CASSLGAVAAPYGYTF. CDR3 bases: TGTGCCAGCAGCTTGGGTGCCGTAGCCGCTCCCTATGGCTACACCTTC.

The chain is built from TRBV3-1 (or the pseudogene TRBV3-2) and TRBJ2-3; D is uncertain. CDR3 size: 15 residues. CDR1 and CDR2 (germline): LGHDT, YNNKEL (reference sequence). Between the trimmed V and J ends, which lost 0 bases and 7 bases, there was a span of 14 bases. CDR3 region: CASSQDGAAANTQYF. As DNA, the CDR3 is TGTGCCAGCAGCCAAGATGGAGCAGCCGCTAATACGCAGTATTTT.

V gene TRBV7-2 combines with J gene TRBJ2-5; D unclear. Germline V gene lookup returns CDR1 SGHTA and CDR2 FQGNSA. The V end lost 2 bases, the J end lost 3 bases, and 13 bases lay between the germline ends. The CDR3 has 15 amino acids. The CDR3 nucleotides read TGTGCCAGCAGCTTATCAACTGCCGTCGAAGAGACCCAGTACTTC. Protein sequence: CASSLSTAVEETQYF. Full variable domain (missing parts from reference TRBV7-2 and TRBJ2-5): GAGVSQSPSNKVTEKGKDVELRCDPISGHTALYWYRQSLGQGLEFLIYFQGNSAPDKSGLPSDRFSAERTGGSVSTLTIQRTQQEDSAVYLCASSLSTAVEETQYFGPGTRLLVL.

The CDR3 region has the DNA TGTGCCAGTAGTATAGCACAGGCCAATCAGCCCCAGCATTTT. It encodes CASSIAQANQPQHF. The chain carries TRBV19 and TRBJ1-5; the D gene is possibly TRBD1 (5 bases). The CDR3 runs 14 residues. Germline CDR1 LNHDA, CDR2 SQIVND (reference sequence). V lost 1 base and J lost 3, with 7 bases in between. Combining the CDR3 with reference TRBV19 and TRBJ1-5 gives the whole variable domain DGGITQSPKYLFRKEGQNVTLSCEQNLNHDAMYWYRQDPGQGLRLIYYSQIVNDFQKGDIAEGYSVSREKKESFPLTVTSAQKNPTAFYLCASSIAQANQPQHFGDGTRLSIL.

The chain couples TRBV11-2 to TRBJ1-1; weak D call: TRBD1 (5 bases). The CDR3 sequence is 15 residues long. V lost 4 bases, J lost 4 bases, and 16 bases lay in between. CDR1 and CDR2 (germline): SGHAT, FQNNGV. The CDR3 here is CASSSLLGRATEAFF. As DNA, the CDR3 is TGTGCCAGCAGCTCCTTATTGGGCAGGGCCACTGAAGCTTTCTTT.

The gene calls are TRBV6-2 or TRBV6-3 and TRBJ1-1, with D possibly being TRBD1 (5 bases). CDR1 is MNHEY and CDR2 is SVGEGT in the germline V gene. CDR3 length: 12 residues. Trimming took 2 bases from V and 8 from J, leaving 9 bases between them. Here the CDR3 reads CASSYGDSEAFF. The CDR3 region has the DNA TGTGCCAGCAGTTACGGTGACAGCGAAGCTTTCTTT.

The chain has TRBV4-3 and TRBJ1-4; 8 nucleotides line up with TRBD1. The ends lost 0 bases at V and 5 bases at J; junction bases unmatched: 5. The germline V gene encodes CDR1 LGHNA and CDR2 YSLEER. The CDR3 totals 16 residues. The chain's CDR3 is CASSQDSQGANEKLFF. The CDR3 bases are TGCGCCAGCAGCCAAGATAGTCAGGGGGCCAATGAAAAACTGTTTTTT.

The chain uses TRBV5-1 and TRBJ1-2; 7 nucleotides agree with TRBD1. CDR1 and CDR2 from the germline V gene are SGHRS and YFSETQ. Trimming removed 4 bases from V and 6 bases from J; junction bases left unmatched: 9. This CDR3 is built from 14 residues. This CDR3 reads CASSIPDRADGYTF. CDR3 nucleotide sequence: TGCGCCAGCAGCATCCCCGACAGGGCGGATGGCTACACCTTC. Filled out from reference TRBV5-1 and TRBJ1-2, the complete variable domain reads KAGVTQTPRYLIKTRGQQVTLSCSPISGHRSVSWYQQTPGQGLQFLFEYFSETQRNKGNFPGRFSGRQFSNSRSEMNVSTLELGDSALYLCASSIPDRADGYTFGSGTRLTVV.

V is TRBV5-1 and J is TRBJ2-7, with 9 bases that match TRBD1. In germline, CDR1 is SGHRS, CDR2 YFSETQ. J gave up 4 bases and V 5 bases, and 16 bases lay outside the gene matches. CDR3 size: 17 residues. DNA for the CDR3: TGCGCCAGCAGACGGGGACAGGGAGGCTTCATCGGTTACGAGCAGTACTTC. Residues: CASRRGQGGFIGYEQYF.

This clone showed up just a few times. The chain couples TRBV4-2 to TRBJ2-2; a weak D match, TRBD1 (6 bases). Germline loops: CDR1 LGHNA, CDR2 YNFKEQ. With 0 bases removed from V and 7 bases from J, the gap between germline ends came to 9 bases. The CDR3 runs to 14 residues. This CDR3 reads CASSQDWDNGELFF. The CDR3 nucleotides are TGTGCCAGCAGCCAAGATTGGGACAACGGGGAGCTGTTTTTT.

The chain links TRBV3-1 (or the pseudogene TRBV3-2) to TRBJ2-7; D is unresolved. The CDR3 runs to 18 residues. Trimming removed 0 bases at V and 6 bases at J, with 24 bases between. CDR1 LGHDT and CDR2 YNNKEL come from the germline V gene (reference sequence). The CDR3 sequence is CASSQDWSASPAFLEQYF. CDR3 bases: TGTGCCAGCAGCCAAGATTGGAGTGCCTCCCCGGCCTTTCTCGAGCAGTACTTC.

The chain employs TRBV5-1 and TRBJ2-5; TRBD2 agrees at 9 bases. This CDR3 comprises 17 residues. Germline assignment: CDR1 SGHRS and CDR2 YFSETQ. V was pared by 4 bases and J by 1 base, with 11 bases of the junction left unmatched. CDR3 region: CASSNPMTSGSQETQYF. CDR3 nucleotide sequence: TGCGCCAGCAGCAACCCAATGACTAGCGGCTCCCAAGAGACCCAGTACTTC.